One and the same sample provided the 30 T cell receptor beta chains below, sequenced in a study of blood T cell repertoires in COVID-19. Sequencing was performed with immunoSEQ multiplex PCR; in TCRdb, only in-frame clones are kept and a portion is missing. The sample contains about 40,000 clones, 86% of which appear only once. The sequenced material came from peripheral blood. The receptors derive from a man between 50 and 59 years old in a cohort sampled during active COVID-19.

CDR3 bases: TGTGCCAGCAGCTTAGAGCGGACAGAATTGGGCTACACCTTC. This gives the protein CASSLERTELGYTF. This chain joins TRBV11-3 and TRBJ1-2; D is possibly TRBD1 (6 bases). Trimming removed 0 bases from V and 8 bases from J, with 13 bases in between. CDR1 and CDR2 (germline): SGHNT, YENEEA. The CDR3 is 14 residues long.

V is TRBV12-3 or TRBV12-4 and J is TRBJ1-1; D is unresolved. Trimming removed 2 bases at V and 0 bases at J, with 4 bases between. The CDR3 is 13 amino acids. In DNA form, the CDR3 reads TGTGCCAGCAGTTTATCGGTGAACACTGAAGCTTTCTTT. This codes for CASSLSVNTEAFF.

The chain has TRBV5-1 and TRBJ1-3; no clear D gene. This CDR3 region has 15 residues. V lost 3 bases to trimming and J lost 0 bases, with 10 bases between them. Germline CDR1 is SGHRS and CDR2 is YFSETQ. This chain's CDR3 is CASSWAQSSGNTIYF. CDR3 sequence (DNA): TGCGCCAGCAGCTGGGCCCAGAGCTCTGGAAACACCATATATTTT.

The genes are TRBV19 and TRBJ1-4; tentative D call: TRBD1 (6 bases). CDR1 LNHDA and CDR2 SQIVND come from the germline V gene (reference sequence). This CDR3 is built from 14 residues. Deletions cut 6 bases from V and 8 bases from J, with 16 bases between. CDR3 in amino acids: CASRPILGAEKLFF. DNA of the CDR3: TGTGCCAGTAGACCGATCTTGGGGGCGGAAAAACTGTTTTTT.

This CDR3 reads CASSLQTDSNTEAFF. In DNA form, the CDR3 reads TGTGCCAGCAGTCTCCAGACAGATTCAAACACTGAAGCTTTCTTT. V is TRBV28 and J is TRBJ1-1, with D maybe TRBD1 (5 bases). Germline lookup yields CDR1 MDHEN and CDR2 SYDVKM. The V end lost 5 bases, the J end lost 2 bases, and 15 bases lay between the germline ends. The CDR3 consists of 15 residues.

The gene calls are TRBV6-5 and TRBJ1-1, with D tentatively TRBD1 (5 bases). V shed 1 base and J shed 5 bases, with 14 bases lying between them. Germline V gives CDR1 MNHEY, CDR2 SVGAGI. This CDR3 contains 15 residues. The CDR3 nucleotides read TGTGCCAGCAGTTACTATGGGGCCCATGGGACTGAAGCTTTCTTT. Translated: CASSYYGAHGTEAFF.

This clone was seen a few times. V gene TRBV27 combines with J gene TRBJ2-7, with 9 bases lining up with TRBD1. V gave up 0 bases and J gave up 2 bases; unmatched junction bases: 2. Germline values: CDR1 MNHEY, CDR2 SMNVEV (reference sequence). This CDR3 region has 15 residues. Here the CDR3 reads CASSLSGQGTYEQYV. The CDR3 bases are TGTGCCAGCAGTTTATCCGGACAGGGGACCTACGAGCAGTACGTC.

The chain employs TRBV7-8 and TRBJ1-3; D is unclear. V lost 7 bases to trimming and J lost 4 bases, with 17 bases between them. Looked up from germline, CDR1 is SGHVS and CDR2 is FQNEAQ. The length of the CDR3 is 15 residues. The CDR3 sequence: CASTRSRRVGNTIYF. Written as DNA, the CDR3 is TGTGCCAGCACCAGAAGCCGGAGAGTGGGAAACACCATATATTTT. The whole variable domain, remainder taken from reference TRBV7-8 and TRBJ1-3, is GAGVSQSPRYKVAKRGQDVALRCDPISGHVSLFWYQQALGQGPEFLTYFQNEAQLDKSGLPSDRFFAERPEGSVSTLKIQRTQQEDSAVYLCASTRSRRVGNTIYFGEGSWLTVV.

This clone was detected a few times. The chain combines TRBV9 with TRBJ1-2; D gene unclear. This CDR3 has 13 residues. Germline V gene lookup returns CDR1 SGDLS and CDR2 YYNGEE. Trimming removed 0 bases from V and 3 bases from J, with 6 bases in between. CDR3 in amino acids: CASSVGEDYGYTF. The CDR3 DNA sequence: TGTGCCAGCAGCGTAGGAGAGGACTATGGCTACACCTTC.

This chain links TRBV7-9 with TRBJ2-1; TRBD2 might be the D (6 bases). Germline V lookup: CDR1 SEHNR, CDR2 FQNEAQ (reference sequence). Trimming took 1 base from V and 4 from J, leaving 8 bases between them. This CDR3 is 14 amino acids long. The CDR3, as DNA: TGTGCCAGCAGCTTAGGGACTACTTACAATGAGCAGTTCTTC. As protein: CASSLGTTYNEQFF.

This clone was observed once. The V gene is TRBV6-5, the J gene TRBJ1-1; D call uncertain. Germline V lookup: CDR1 MNHEY, CDR2 SVGAGI. This CDR3 is 14 amino acids long. The V end was cut by 6 bases, the J end by 5 bases, with 16 bases between. CDR3 sequence: CASSSLTVGTEAFF. The CDR3 nucleotides are TGTGCCAGCAGCTCCCTGACTGTGGGTACTGAAGCTTTCTTT.

The V call is TRBV7-2, the J call TRBJ1-1; D gene uncertain. The CDR3 covers 15 residues. V was trimmed by 5 bases and J by 4 bases, leaving 17 bases between them. Germline values: CDR1 SGHTA, CDR2 FQGNSA. As DNA, the CDR3 is TGTGCCAGCAGCATGGACCGACTAACGGGCACTGAAGCTTTCTTT. It translates to CASSMDRLTGTEAFF.

The chain links TRBV11-2 to TRBJ2-5; 7 nucleotides match TRBD2. The V gene's germline CDR1 is SGHAT and CDR2 FQNNGV. CDR3 length: 12 amino acids. The J segment lost 14 bases and the V segment lost 5 bases, leaving 11 bases of the junction unmatched. The CDR3: CASSHLGLTIYF. The CDR3 region has the DNA TGTGCCAGCAGCCATTTGGGACTAACAATTTACTTC.

This chain joins TRBV7-3 and TRBJ2-5, with D tentatively TRBD2 (5 bases). Germline loops: CDR1 SGHTA, CDR2 FQGTGA. V was pared by 0 bases and J by 5 bases, with 10 bases between. The CDR3 spans 14 residues. The chain's CDR3 is CASSLTGSEETQYF. CDR3 DNA sequence: TGTGCCAGCAGCTTAACCGGTAGCGAGGAGACCCAGTACTTC.

The rearrangement uses TRBV11-2 and TRBJ1-6; perhaps TRBD1 as D (6 bases). Germline CDR1 and CDR2: SGHAT and FQNNGV. The CDR3 totals 15 residues. The V gene lost 5 bases and the J gene lost 4 bases, with 12 bases spanning the gap. This CDR3 reads CASSDIGQYNSPLHF. CDR3 DNA: TGTGCCAGCAGCGATATCGGACAGTATAATTCACCCCTCCACTTT.

This chain links TRBV9 with TRBJ1-5; D may be TRBD1 (6 bases). V lost 0 bases and J 4 bases, leaving 17 bases between the germline ends. Germline V CDR1 and CDR2: SGDLS, YYNGEE. The CDR3 loop spans 17 amino acids. DNA for the CDR3: TGTGCCAGCAGCGTAGGCCCGGGACAAACTAGGAATCAGCCCCAGCATTTT. Protein: CASSVGPGQTRNQPQHF.

J is TRBJ2-7 and V is TRBV13; 7 nucleotides line up with TRBD1. Germline V CDR1 and CDR2: PRHDT, FYEKMQ (reference sequence). Unmatched junction bases numbered 14, after V lost 5 bases and J lost 4 bases. The CDR3 length is 16 residues. The CDR3 here is CASSLSRTGLSYEQYF. The CDR3 nucleotides read TGTGCCAGCAGCCTTTCACGGACAGGCTTGTCATACGAGCAGTACTTC.

The chain uses TRBV19 and TRBJ2-2, with D tentatively TRBD2 (5 bases). The V gene lost 5 bases and the J gene lost 1 base, with 11 bases spanning the gap. The CDR3 covers 15 residues. Germline V gives CDR1 LNHDA, CDR2 SQIVND (reference sequence). The DNA for the CDR3 is TGTGCCAGTAGTTCCAGCGGATTGAACACCGGGGAGCTGTTTTTT. This gives the protein CASSSSGLNTGELFF.

In its sample, this clone was seen a few times. V and J are TRBV29-1 and TRBJ1-4; 10 bases agree with TRBD1. With V trimmed by 6 bases and J by 2 bases, 0 bases remained unmatched. The CDR3 has 13 residues. Looked up from germline, CDR1 is SQVTM and CDR2 is ANQGSEA. As DNA, the CDR3 is TGCAGCGTGGGACAGGGGACTAATGAAAAACTGTTTTTT. It translates to CSVGQGTNEKLFF. Complete variable domain (other parts from reference TRBV29-1 and TRBJ1-4): SAVISQKPSRDICQRGTSLTIQCQVDSQVTMMFWYRQQPGQSLTLIATANQGSEATYESGFVIDKFPISRPNLTFSTLTVSNMSPEDSSIYLCSVGQGTNEKLFFGSGTQLSVL.

This chain links TRBV11-2 with TRBJ2-3, with 10 bases fitting TRBD2. This CDR3 has 17 residues. Germline assignment: CDR1 SGHAT and CDR2 FQNNGV. Trimming at V came to 7 bases and at J to 6 bases, leaving 16 bases not matched to a gene. The CDR3, as DNA: TGTGCCAGCAACCACGCGGGATTCAGCGGGAGGGAGGATACGCAGTATTTT. Translation: CASNHAGFSGREDTQYF.

This clone was seen a single time. This chain links TRBV4-3 with TRBJ2-7; the match to TRBD1 covers 7 bases. Trimming cost V 4 bases and J 1 base; bases outside gene matches: 13. Germline assignment: CDR1 LGHNA and CDR2 YSLEER. The CDR3 is 17 residues long. The CDR3 DNA reads as TGCGCCAGCAGCCCCTCCGGGGACAGCTGGGATTCCTACGAGCAGTACTTC. Protein: CASSPSGDSWDSYEQYF.

The chain combines TRBV9 with TRBJ1-6, with 7 nucleotides matching TRBD1. This CDR3 contains 15 residues. V gave up 0 bases and J gave up 7 bases; unmatched junction bases: 4. Germline assignment: CDR1 SGDLS and CDR2 YYNGEE. In DNA, the CDR3 is TGTGCCAGCAGCGTAGCTGGGACAGACAATTCACCCCTCCACTTT. Translation gives CASSVAGTDNSPLHF.

This sequence joins TRBV11-3 and TRBJ2-3, with D perhaps matching TRBD1 (6 bases). Germline CDR1 is SGHNT and CDR2 is YENEEA. The CDR3 runs 14 residues. Trimming shortened V by 6 bases and J by 2 bases, and 12 bases separated the two germline ends. The CDR3, as DNA: TGTGCCAGCAGTCAATGGACAGACACAGATACGCAGTATTTT. This gives the protein CASSQWTDTDTQYF. Complete variable domain (other parts from reference TRBV11-3 and TRBJ2-3): EAGVVQSPRYKIIEKKQPVAFWCNPISGHNTLYWYLQNLGQGPELLIRYENEEAVDDSQLPKDRFSAERLKGVDSTLKIQPAELGDSAVYLCASSQWTDTDTQYFGPGTRLTVL.

This clone appeared a few times. V gene TRBV5-1 combines with J gene TRBJ2-7; 10 bases map to TRBD1. Trimming at V came to 3 bases and at J to 2 bases, leaving 2 bases not matched to a gene. Looked up from germline, CDR1 is SGHRS and CDR2 is YFSETQ. CDR3 length: 14 amino acids. The CDR3 nucleotides read TGCGCCAGCAGCTCCGGGACAGGGGCCTACGAGCAGTACTTC. It specifies CASSSGTGAYEQYF.

The CDR3 DNA sequence: TGTGCCAGCAGTGTAACCTACAGGGGAACCTCGGGCAATGAGCAGTTCTTC. This gives the protein CASSVTYRGTSGNEQFF. The V gene is TRBV27, the J gene TRBJ2-1; TRBD1 matches 7 bases. Germline CDR1 and CDR2: MNHEY and SMNVEV (reference sequence). This CDR3 spans 17 amino acids. The trim removed 5 bases at V and 6 bases at J, leaving 16 bases unmatched.

The rearrangement uses TRBV5-1 and TRBJ1-1, with TRBD1 identical over 8 bases. With 4 bases clipped from V and 5 bases from J, the junction kept 7 bases outside the gene matches. The CDR3 has 14 residues. CDR1 is SGHRS and CDR2 is YFSETQ in the germline V gene. The CDR3 DNA reads TGCGCCAGCAGCCAGGACAGGGCAGGGACTGAAGCTTTCTTT. It yields the protein CASSQDRAGTEAFF.

The chain employs TRBV7-9 and TRBJ1-1; tentative D call: TRBD1 (5 bases). There are 12 residues in the CDR3. The V gene's germline CDR1 is SEHNR and CDR2 FQNEAQ (reference sequence). V gave up 6 bases and J gave up 8 bases, with 13 bases separating them. CDR3 bases: TGTGCCAGCAGGGTTGGGGCAGCCGAAGCTTTCTTT. Protein product: CASRVGAAEAFF.

J is TRBJ1-1 and V is TRBV4-2, with TRBD1 as a possible D gene (5 bases). V was trimmed by 4 bases and J by 0 bases, leaving 12 bases between them. Germline V gene data show CDR1 as LGHNA and CDR2 as YNFKEQ. The CDR3 runs 15 residues. CDR3 residues: CASSLSKGLNTEAFF. The CDR3 DNA reads as TGTGCCAGCAGCCTTTCGAAGGGGTTGAACACTGAAGCTTTCTTT.

V gene TRBV10-3 combines with J gene TRBJ2-4; D is undetermined. Germline V gene lookup returns CDR1 ENHRY and CDR2 SYGVKD. The CDR3 totals 14 residues. V lost 0 bases, J lost 13 bases, and 16 bases lay in between. The CDR3 here is CAISESAPARVQYF. CDR3 sequence (DNA): TGTGCCATCAGTGAGTCTGCGCCTGCTAGAGTACAGTACTTC.

This clone was seen a handful of times. The chain employs TRBV30 and TRBJ1-1; 10 bases match TRBD1. The CDR3 extends over 13 amino acids. Germline loops: CDR1 GTSNPN, CDR2 SVGIG (reference sequence). Unmatched junction bases numbered 2, after V lost 1 base and J lost 6 bases. In nucleotides, the CDR3 is TGTGCCTGGAGTGGACAGGGGGCTTCTGAAGCTTTCTTT. Encoded protein: CAWSGQGASEAFF.